What follows are 17 T cell receptor beta chains derived from one specimen sequenced in a study of T cells in Graves' hyperthyroidism and ophthalmopathy. Regions amplified from RNA transcripts were the TCR beta CDR3 regions. The primer set for the first-round RT-PCR of the TCR CDR3 was HTBI. A single record per CDR3 protein comes from TCRdb applying MiXCR to the multiplex PCR reads. Among about 610,000 distinct CDR3 sequences listed, 40% to 55% were seen once. What was sequenced was peripheral blood or thyroid tissue (not recorded which). Receptor source: a young woman with Graves' hyperthyroidism.

The chain recombines TRBV14 with TRBJ1-2, with 10 bases fitting TRBD1. CDR3 length: 16 residues. Germline-derived CDR1 and CDR2 are SGHDN and FVKESK. V was clipped by 1 base and J by 5 bases; unmatched bases: 7. The CDR3 reads CASSQVRQGADYGYTF. CDR3 in DNA: TGTGCCAGCAGCCAAGTGCGACAGGGGGCGGATTATGGCTACACCTTC.

This clonotype was counted at least ten times. This chain joins TRBV11-2 and TRBJ1-1; 10 nucleotides align to TRBD1. CDR3 length equals 13 residues. Germline CDR1 and CDR2: SGHAT and FQNNGV. J lost 4 bases, V lost 6 bases, and 2 bases had no gene match. As DNA, the CDR3 is TGTGCCAGCAGTCGACAGGGGGCCACTGAAGCTTTCTTT. This gives the protein CASSRQGATEAFF.

The rearrangement joins TRBV20-1 to TRBJ1-1, with 7 bases fitting TRBD1. Germline V gene sequence: CDR1 DFQATT, CDR2 SNEGSKA (reference sequence). V was pared by 3 bases and J by 5 bases, with 6 bases of the junction left unmatched. This CDR3 has 13 residues. The chain's CDR3 is CSASPAGGTEAFF. Written as DNA, the CDR3 is TGCAGTGCTAGCCCGGCAGGGGGTACTGAAGCTTTCTTT.

This clonotype has just a few counts. This chain connects TRBV7-9 to TRBJ2-7; a possible D gene is TRBD1 (6 bases). With the DNA end fitting TRBJ2-1 better, the J assignment may be wrong. Germline V gives CDR1 SEHNR, CDR2 FQNEAQ (reference sequence). The CDR3 totals 15 residues. The CDR3 is CASSLGDTDYNEQFF. The CDR3 DNA reads as TGTGCCAGCAGCTTAGGGGACACGGATTACAATGAGCAGTTCTTC.

The chain employs TRBV12-3 or TRBV12-4 and TRBJ1-1; 8 bases align to TRBD1. The trim removed 3 bases at V and 7 bases at J, leaving 4 bases unmatched. The CDR3 runs 13 residues. The DNA for the CDR3 is TGTGCCAGCAGTTTGGGACAGGCCAATGAAGCTTTCTTT. Protein product: CASSLGQANEAFF.

The rearrangement links TRBV2 to TRBJ1-4, with 9 bases lining up with TRBD1. Germline values: CDR1 SNHLY, CDR2 FYNNEI. This CDR3 contains 13 residues. The junction had 6 bases not matched to a gene; V was cut back by 8 bases and J by 8 bases. The CDR3 loop is CASQGTGNEKLFF. The CDR3 coding sequence is TGTGCCAGCCAAGGGACAGGGAACGAAAAACTGTTTTTT.

This clonotype was seen a single time. As the CDR3 is not closed by the conserved phenylalanine or tryptophan, this likely results from a read error. It is unclear where the CDR3 begins or ends on the DNA, so no DNA is shown, and the CDR3 is as TCRdb lists it. The chain employs TRBV20-1 and TRBJ1-3. The CDR3 has 9 amino acids, counting both end residues. Germline V gives CDR1 DFQATT, CDR2 SNEGSKA (reference sequence). The CDR3 reads CSARGTSDT.

This sequence joins TRBV29-1 and TRBJ2-7; D unresolved. This CDR3 contains 12 residues. The V gene's germline CDR1 is SQVTM and CDR2 ANQGSEA. The V end lost 7 bases, the J end lost 0 bases, and 10 bases lay between the germline ends. CDR3 DNA sequence: TGCAGCGACCGACTTGGCTCCTACGAGCAGTACTTC. It encodes CSDRLGSYEQYF.

The chain has TRBV20-1 and TRBJ1-5, with 7 bases matching TRBD1. Trimming at V came to 4 bases and at J to 5 bases, leaving 11 bases not matched to a gene. CDR3 length equals 15 residues. Germline CDR1 DFQATT, CDR2 SNEGSKA (reference sequence). CDR3 sequence (DNA): TGCAGTGCTAAGGGGAAAGGGGGCCTTTATCAGCCCCAGCATTTT. Its translation: CSAKGKGGLYQPQHF.

This clonotype was seen only a few times. The chain carries TRBV6-5 and TRBJ1-4, with D possibly being TRBD1 (6 bases). Germline assignment: CDR1 MNHEY and CDR2 SVGAGI. V lost 6 bases and J lost 4, with 15 bases in between. CDR3 length equals 15 residues. The CDR3 sequence is CASRVWTAYNEKLFF. CDR3 coding DNA: TGTGCCAGCAGAGTATGGACAGCTTATAATGAAAAACTGTTTTTT.

V and J are TRBV7-3 and TRBJ2-2; 8 positions match TRBD1. Germline CDR1 reads SGHTA; CDR2 reads FQGTGA. The trim removed 2 bases at V and 7 bases at J, leaving 3 bases unmatched. CDR3 size: 14 residues. The DNA for the CDR3 is TGTGCCAGCAGCTTAGCCACAGGGGGCGGGGAGCTGTTTTTT. Translating it yields CASSLATGGGELFF.

The V and J genes are TRBV24-1 and TRBJ1-3; perhaps TRBD1 as D (5 bases). The germline V gene has CDR1 KGHDR and CDR2 SFDVKD. This CDR3 contains 15 residues. V lost 4 bases and J lost 2, with 11 bases in between. CDR3 loop: CATSDHGTAGNTIYF. For the CDR3, the DNA is TGTGCCACCAGTGACCACGGGACCGCTGGAAACACCATATATTTT.

This clonotype was picked up many times. The rearrangement joins TRBV12-3 or TRBV12-4 to TRBJ1-4, with D unclear. The CDR3 contains 11 residues. V was trimmed by 1 base and J by 8 bases, leaving 2 bases between them. The CDR3 nucleotides are TGTGCCAGCAGTTTAGAGGAAAAACTGTTTTTT. Its translation: CASSLEEKLFF.

This clonotype was seen many times. This rearrangement joins TRBV6-5 to TRBJ2-5; the match to TRBD2 covers 13 bases. This CDR3 is 15 amino acids long. The ends lost 7 bases at V and 2 bases at J; junction bases unmatched: 4. Germline loops: CDR1 MNHEY, CDR2 SVGAGI. The CDR3 sequence is CASNPTSGGQETQYF. The CDR3 nucleotides read TGTGCCAGCAATCCGACTAGCGGGGGGCAAGAGACCCAGTACTTC.

The chain uses TRBV15 and TRBJ2-5, with 14 bases matching TRBD2. CDR1 is LNHNV, CDR2 YYDKDF, per germline (reference sequence). The CDR3 totals 17 residues. V gave up 3 bases and J gave up 4 bases; unmatched junction bases: 7. The CDR3 nucleotides are TGTGCCACCAGCAGTGGGGGGACTAGCGGGAGCGGAGAGACCCAGTACTTC. Amino acids: CATSSGGTSGSGETQYF.

Remarks on this clonotype: The conserved phenylalanine or tryptophan normally closing the CDR3 is absent here, so this likely arose from a read error. The chain uses TRBV4-1 and TRBJ1-2, with 10 bases aligning to TRBD1. CDR1 is MGHRA and CDR2 is YSYEKL in the germline V gene. The CDR3 sequence is 17 residues long. In nucleotides, the CDR3 is TGTGCCAGCAGCCAATTGGGACAGGGGACGGCTAACTATGGCTACACCCTC. Translation: CASSQLGQGTANYGYTL.

This clonotype was seen at least ten times. The V call is TRBV12-3 or TRBV12-4, the J call TRBJ2-7; TRBD2 matches 10 bases. This CDR3 is built from 16 residues. V trimming: 6 bases; J trimming: 1 base; junction bases outside the gene matches: 9. Written as DNA, the CDR3 is TGTGCCAGCAGCCCGGGGACTAGCGAAACATCCTACGAGCAGTACTTC. Protein: CASSPGTSETSYEQYF.